This section outlines one TCR beta chain sequence together with its context. This record belongs to a study of shared clonotypes between healthy human individuals. Naive CD8 cells were CD45RO-negative, positively selected for CCR7, excluding terminally differentiated effector memory CD45RA+ cells. Trimming removed 5 bases from V and 5 bases from J, with 27 bases in between. This CDR3 spans 18 amino acids. Germline CDR1 reads SGHTA; CDR2 reads FQGTGA. The data were produced by immunoSEQ multiplex PCR, yet TCRdb's version contains in-frame clones alone and is incomplete. The table has some 2.1 million clones, about 93% seen once.

The receptor's source is a man younger than 35 in good health. Some clones in this sample may be carry-over from other donors' samples. The sequenced material came from naive CD8+ T cells from PBMCs. This chain links TRBV7-3 with TRBJ1-2, with D possibly TRBD1 on 6 matching bases. The CDR3 region has the DNA TGTGCCAGCAGCCCGGTAGTCGTTATCCGGGGGGCAGGATATGGCTACACCTTC. Translated: CASSPVVVIRGAGYGYTF.